This T cell receptor beta chain was found in a study of T cells after yellow fever vaccination. About the research overall: Preparing low-cell-number fractions relied on SMART-Seq v4 Ultra Low Input.

On this clonotype: The antigen remains undetermined.

Findings and caveats of the study: A limited proportion of clonotypes was detected within both the CD4 and CD8 compartments. Peaking on day 5 versus 15, the secondary response was faster but weaker. Reappearance after the booster was observed for most primary-vaccination clones (roughly 96% CD4, almost 90% CD8).

Trimming cost V 5 bases and J 8 bases; bases outside gene matches: 11. This CDR3 has 15 amino acids. Germline V lookup: CDR1 SGHVS, CDR2 FQNEAQ. TCRdb independently ran MiXCR on the 5' RACE reads; one entry per CDR3 protein. The repertoire includes about 510,000 distinct CDR3 sequences, just over 20% of them detected once, and 15% to 20% sits in the top ten. The sequenced sample was PBMCs, obtained approximately 22 days after the first yellow fever vaccination. The chain links TRBV7-8 to TRBJ2-3; 9 nucleotides line up with TRBD1. The TCR sequence derives from a young man who received the YFV17D yellow fever vaccine. CDR3: CASSQGQGFRATQYF. The CDR3 DNA is TGTGCCAGCAGCCAGGGACAGGGTTTTCGGGCTACGCAGTATTTT.